The source of this T cell receptor (beta chain) is a study of blood T cell repertoires in COVID-19. The V end was cut by 7 bases, the J end by 0 bases, with 11 bases between. From germline, CDR1 is SQVTM and CDR2 ANQGSEA. The CDR3 extends over 13 amino acids. Sequencing used immunoSEQ multiplex PCR; TCRdb keeps in-frame clones, though not all of them. The table includes a few hundred thousand clones, roughly 84% detected once. Study members were between about 18 and 90 years old and lived in 24 US regions. The V and J genes are TRBV29-1 and TRBJ2-3; a possible D gene is TRBD2 (6 bases). The sequenced sample was PBMCs or T cells enriched from blood (not recorded which). The sequence was obtained from a man aged 25 to 40 in a cohort exposed to, infected with or recovered from COVID-19 (not recorded which). The DNA for the CDR3 is TGCAGCGCAACCGGGACTAGCACAGATACGCAGTATTTT. Its translation: CSATGTSTDTQYF.